One and the same sample provided the 15 T cell receptor beta chains below, sequenced in a study of cytomegalovirus exposure and HLA in healthy donors. The PCR contained 60 Vbeta and 13 Jbeta primers. Generated by immunoSEQ multiplex PCR, the TCRdb table keeps only in-frame clones and is missing some. The sample contains just over 150,000 clones, roughly 81% of which appear only once. The sample taken for sequencing was PBMCs. These receptors were taken from a man aged 18-30 years in good health and CMV-seropositive.

A single count supports this clone. Written as DNA, the CDR3 is TGTGCCAGCAGTTACGGCGGGGATTACAATCAGCCCCAGCATTTT. It specifies CASSYGGDYNQPQHF. The chain carries TRBV6-7 and TRBJ1-5; no firm D call. TRBV6-7 is identified as an open reading frame with a role that is uncertain. The germline V and J ends were trimmed by 2 bases and 3 bases, with 11 bases remaining between them. The CDR3 has 15 amino acids.

This clone came up once. The chain couples TRBV9 to TRBJ2-5, with 7 positions matching TRBD1. The CDR3 is 15 residues long. V dropped 3 bases and J dropped 3; count of bases not matched to a gene: 8. Germline CDR1 and CDR2: SGDLS and YYNGEE. The CDR3 DNA follows: TGTGCCAGCAGCGCCCACTCCGGGACAGAAGAGACCCAGTACTTC. This sequence encodes CASSAHSGTEETQYF.

The J gene is TRBJ1-2, the V gene TRBV29-1; D ambiguous. CDR1 is SQVTM and CDR2 is ANQGSEA in the germline V gene. The length of the CDR3 is 11 residues. Trimming took 5 bases from V and 6 from J, leaving 10 bases between them. Written as DNA, the CDR3 is TGCAGCGTTCTCCTGTCCGATGGCTACACCTTC. Protein: CSVLLSDGYTF.

The V call is TRBV11-1, the J call TRBJ1-4; 7 bases match TRBD1. CDR3 length: 17 residues. Losses at the gene ends were 3 bases for V and 0 bases for J; bases not matched to a gene: 7. The germline gives CDR1 SGHAT, CDR2 FQDESV (reference sequence). The CDR3 sequence: CASSFRTGSATNEKLFF. Here the CDR3 DNA reads TGTGCCAGCAGCTTCCGGACAGGCTCTGCAACTAATGAAAAACTGTTTTTT.

The chain links TRBV6-4 to TRBJ2-2, with 8 bases lining up with TRBD2. Trimming cost V 6 bases and J 4 bases; bases outside gene matches: 16. This CDR3 spans 18 amino acids. Germline V lookup: CDR1 MRHNA, CDR2 SNTAGT. The CDR3 DNA follows: TGTGCCAGCAGCCACGCCAGCGGGGGCCTACGCGGCACCGGGGAGCTGTTTTTT. This codes for CASSHASGGLRGTGELFF.

This chain uses TRBV7-9 with TRBJ1-6; 9 bases map to TRBD1. This CDR3 has 12 residues. Losses at the gene ends were 4 bases for V and 17 bases for J; bases not matched to a gene: 6. CDR1 is SEHNR and CDR2 is FQNEAQ in the germline V gene (reference sequence). The CDR3 is CASSSTGGRVHF. The DNA for the CDR3 is TGTGCCAGCAGCTCGACAGGGGGACGGGTCCACTTT.

This clone was recorded a few times. This sequence joins TRBV10-3 and TRBJ2-1; D possibly corresponds to TRBD1 (5 bases). The germline gives CDR1 ENHRY, CDR2 SYGVKD. V gave up 3 bases and J gave up 8 bases, with 14 bases separating them. The CDR3 length is 14 residues. Here the CDR3 reads CAISETSRAHEQFF. The CDR3 DNA reads TGTGCCATCAGTGAAACCTCCAGGGCCCATGAGCAGTTCTTC.

The rearrangement uses TRBV25-1 and TRBJ1-1, with 9 bases that match TRBD1. Germline loops: CDR1 MGHDK, CDR2 SYGVNS. The CDR3 sequence is 15 residues long. The junction had 11 bases not matched to a gene; V was cut back by 7 bases and J by 5 bases. The CDR3 coding sequence is TGTGCCAGCACCCCTGGCGGGACAGGGAAAACTGAAGCTTTCTTT. It yields the protein CASTPGGTGKTEAFF. Variable domain in full (rest from reference TRBV25-1 and TRBJ1-1): EADIYQTPRYLVIGTGKKITLECSQTMGHDKMYWYQQDPGMELHLIHYSYGVNSTEKGDLSSESTVSRIRTEHFPLTLESARPSHTSQYLCASTPGGTGKTEAFFGQGTRLTVV.

The V call is TRBV18, the J call TRBJ2-5, with D unclear. Trimming removed 8 bases from V and 1 base from J, with 8 bases in between. This CDR3 region has 12 residues. The germline V gene has CDR1 KGHSH and CDR2 LQKENI. The CDR3 coding sequence is TGTGCCAGCAGATTAGTCCAAGAGACCCAGTACTTC. Translation: CASRLVQETQYF.

The V gene is TRBV7-9, the J gene TRBJ2-3; a possible D gene is TRBD2 (6 bases). The CDR3 contains 14 residues. Trimming stripped 5 bases from V and 5 bases from J, with 14 bases between. From germline, CDR1 is SEHNR and CDR2 FQNEAQ (reference sequence). CDR3 sequence reads: CASSAGVSGDTQYF. CDR3 DNA sequence: TGTGCCAGCAGCGCCGGGGTTAGCGGAGATACGCAGTATTTT. The full variable domain, rest sourced from reference TRBV7-9 and TRBJ2-3, is DTGVSQNPRHKITKRGQNVTFRCDPISEHNRLYWYRQTLGQGPEFLTYFQNEAQLEKSRLLSDRFSAERPKGSFSTLEIQRTEQGDSAMYLCASSAGVSGDTQYFGPGTRLTVL.

This chain joins TRBV5-6 and TRBJ2-7, with 11 nucleotides matching TRBD1. CDR1 and CDR2 (germline): SGHDT, YYEEEE. V shed 4 bases and J 2 bases; nucleotides not matched to a gene: 5. The CDR3 sequence is 15 residues long. CDR3 coding DNA: TGTGCCAGCAGCGGACCGGGACAGGGGGCCTACGAGCAGTACTTC. Protein: CASSGPGQGAYEQYF.

The genes are TRBV6-1 and TRBJ2-3, with 8 nucleotides matching TRBD2. This CDR3 is 11 amino acids long. The junction had 2 bases not matched to a gene; V was cut back by 8 bases and J by 7 bases. Germline CDR1 MNHNS, CDR2 SASEGT. The DNA for the CDR3 is TGTGCCAGCGGACTAGCTAATACGCAGTATTTT. Its protein product is CASGLANTQYF.

This sequence joins TRBV6-6 and TRBJ1-5, with 7 bases lining up with TRBD1. CDR3 length: 14 amino acids. Germline values: CDR1 MNHNY, CDR2 SVGAGI (reference sequence). Trimming at V came to 6 bases and at J to 4 bases, leaving 6 bases not matched to a gene. The DNA for the CDR3 is TGTGCCAGCAGAGAAGACAGGGTTAATCAGCCCCAGCATTTT. Its translation is CASREDRVNQPQHF.

The rearrangement joins TRBV19 to TRBJ1-1; D call uncertain. Trimming stripped 9 bases from V and 1 base from J, with 9 bases between. There are 12 residues in the CDR3. In germline, CDR1 is LNHDA, CDR2 SQIVND (reference sequence). CDR3 amino acids: CASSVGNTEAFF. The DNA of the CDR3 is TGTGCCAGCTCGGTCGGGAACACTGAAGCTTTCTTT.

The genes are TRBV15 and TRBJ1-2; 8 bases are shared with TRBD1. Unmatched junction bases numbered 13, after V lost 5 bases and J lost 8 bases. The CDR3 consists of 15 residues. Germline V gene lookup returns CDR1 LNHNV and CDR2 YYDKDF (reference sequence). In DNA form, the CDR3 reads TGTGCCACCAGCGTAACGGACAGGGTATCGAACGGCTACACCTTC. Its protein product is CATSVTDRVSNGYTF.